This T cell receptor beta chain stems from a study of metastatic and nonmetastatic thyroid tumors. Study-wide context: Repertoires from malignant and benign thyroid patients were compared across blood and tumor or nodule tissue.

Study-level results: Malignant thyroid tumors reportedly exceeded benign nodules significantly in TCR beta diversity, with the difference appearing in blood and tumor.

All patients reached thyroid surgery having received no treatment beforehand. In its sample, this clone was seen a few times. Its antigen is as yet unknown. Original processing notes: In papillary thyroid cancer, a distant-metastasis classifier was built using CDR3 differences across clinicopathological groups. MiXCR reprocessed the PCR reads for TCRdb. Here the V and J calls rest on TCRdb's processing, not on the authors' analysis. The data contain around 6,000 clones, just under 30% of them singletons. The TCR comes from a female donor with papillary thyroid cancer or a benign thyroid nodule (not recorded which). Some clones in this sample may be carry-over from other donors' samples. The sample taken for sequencing was adjacent normal tissue.

CDR3 loop: CASIWREAHNEQFF. CDR3 bases: TGTGCCAGCATCTGGCGGGAGGCCCACAATGAGCAGTTCTTC. The gene calls are TRBV2 and TRBJ2-1; 8 nucleotides align to TRBD2. This CDR3 is 14 amino acids long. V gave up 7 bases and J gave up 5 bases; unmatched junction bases: 7. Germline loops: CDR1 SNHLY, CDR2 FYNNEI.